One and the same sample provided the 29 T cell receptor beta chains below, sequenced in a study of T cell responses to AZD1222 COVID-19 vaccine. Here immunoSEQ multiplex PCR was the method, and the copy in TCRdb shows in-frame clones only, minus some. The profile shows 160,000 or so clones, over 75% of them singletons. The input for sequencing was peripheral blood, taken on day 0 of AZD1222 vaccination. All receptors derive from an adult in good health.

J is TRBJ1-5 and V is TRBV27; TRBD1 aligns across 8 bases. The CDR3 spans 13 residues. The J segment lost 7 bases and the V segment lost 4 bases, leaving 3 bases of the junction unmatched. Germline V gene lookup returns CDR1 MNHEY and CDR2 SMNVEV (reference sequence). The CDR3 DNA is TGTGCCAGCAGTTACGACAGGGGACAGCCCCAGCATTTT. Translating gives CASSYDRGQPQHF.

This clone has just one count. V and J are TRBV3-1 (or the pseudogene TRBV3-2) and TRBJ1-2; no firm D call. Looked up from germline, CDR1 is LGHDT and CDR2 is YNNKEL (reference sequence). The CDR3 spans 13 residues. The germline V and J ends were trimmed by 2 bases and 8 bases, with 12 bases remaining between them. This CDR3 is CASSQPGGGGYTF. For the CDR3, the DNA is TGTGCCAGCAGCCAACCTGGTGGCGGCGGCTACACCTTC.

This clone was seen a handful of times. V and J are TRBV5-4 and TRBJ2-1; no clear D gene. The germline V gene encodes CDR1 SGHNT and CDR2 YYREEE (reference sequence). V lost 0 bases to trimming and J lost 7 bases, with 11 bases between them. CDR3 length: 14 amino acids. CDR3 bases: TGTGCCAGCAGCTTGGGGGGAAGCGCTAATGAGCAGTTCTTC. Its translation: CASSLGGSANEQFF. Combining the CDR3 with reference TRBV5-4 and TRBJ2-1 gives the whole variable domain ETGVTQSPTHLIKTRGQQVTLRCSSQSGHNTVSWYQQALGQGPQFIFQYYREEENGRGNFPPRFSGLQFPNYSSELNVNALELDDSALYLCASSLGGSANEQFFGPGTRLTVL.

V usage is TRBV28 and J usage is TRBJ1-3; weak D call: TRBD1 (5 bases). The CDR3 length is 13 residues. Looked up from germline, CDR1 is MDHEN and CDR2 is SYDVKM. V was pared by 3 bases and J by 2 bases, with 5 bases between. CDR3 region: CASSLGPGNTIYF. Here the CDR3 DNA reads TGTGCCAGCAGTTTGGGGCCTGGAAACACCATATATTTT.

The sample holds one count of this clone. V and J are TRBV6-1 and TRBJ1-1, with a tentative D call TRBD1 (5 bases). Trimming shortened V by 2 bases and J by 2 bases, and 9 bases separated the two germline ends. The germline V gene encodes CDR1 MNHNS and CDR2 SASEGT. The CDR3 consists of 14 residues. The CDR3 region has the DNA TGTGCCAGCAGTGAAAGGGGCAGTAACACTGAAGCTTTCTTT. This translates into CASSERGSNTEAFF.

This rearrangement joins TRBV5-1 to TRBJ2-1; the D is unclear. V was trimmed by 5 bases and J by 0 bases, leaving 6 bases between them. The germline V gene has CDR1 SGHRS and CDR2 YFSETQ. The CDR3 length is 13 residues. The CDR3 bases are TGCGCCAGCAGTCAGAGCTCCTACAATGAGCAGTTCTTC. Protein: CASSQSSYNEQFF.

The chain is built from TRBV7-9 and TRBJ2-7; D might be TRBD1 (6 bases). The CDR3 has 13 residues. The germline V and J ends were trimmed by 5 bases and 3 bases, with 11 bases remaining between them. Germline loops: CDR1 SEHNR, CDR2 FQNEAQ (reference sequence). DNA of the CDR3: TGTGCCAGCAGCCCGGGACAACTCTACGAGCAGTACTTC. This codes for CASSPGQLYEQYF.

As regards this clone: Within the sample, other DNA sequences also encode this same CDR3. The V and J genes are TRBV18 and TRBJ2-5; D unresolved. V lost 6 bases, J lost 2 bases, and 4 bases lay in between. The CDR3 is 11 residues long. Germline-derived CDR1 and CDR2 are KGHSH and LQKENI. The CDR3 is CASSPQETQYF. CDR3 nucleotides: TGTGCCAGCTCGCCTCAAGAGACCCAGTACTTC.

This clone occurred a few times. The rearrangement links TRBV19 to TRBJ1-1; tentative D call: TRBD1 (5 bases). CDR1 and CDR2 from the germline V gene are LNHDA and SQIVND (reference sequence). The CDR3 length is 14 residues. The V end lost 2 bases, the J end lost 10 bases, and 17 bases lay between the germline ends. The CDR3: CASSIMGRGDSAFF. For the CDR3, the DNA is TGTGCCAGTAGTATAATGGGGAGGGGCGATTCAGCTTTCTTT.

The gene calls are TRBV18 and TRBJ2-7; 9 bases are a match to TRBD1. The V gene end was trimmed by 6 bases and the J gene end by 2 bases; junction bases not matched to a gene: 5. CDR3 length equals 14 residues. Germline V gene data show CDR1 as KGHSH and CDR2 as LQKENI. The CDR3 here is CASSQGQGTYEQYF. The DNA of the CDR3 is TGTGCCAGCTCCCAGGGACAGGGCACCTACGAGCAGTACTTC.

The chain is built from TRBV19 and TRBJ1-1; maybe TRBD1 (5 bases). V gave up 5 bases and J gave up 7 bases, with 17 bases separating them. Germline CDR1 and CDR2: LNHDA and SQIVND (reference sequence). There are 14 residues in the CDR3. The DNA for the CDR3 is TGTGCCAGTAGTCCCTACTCACTCCAGGGTGAAGCTTTCTTT. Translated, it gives CASSPYSLQGEAFF.

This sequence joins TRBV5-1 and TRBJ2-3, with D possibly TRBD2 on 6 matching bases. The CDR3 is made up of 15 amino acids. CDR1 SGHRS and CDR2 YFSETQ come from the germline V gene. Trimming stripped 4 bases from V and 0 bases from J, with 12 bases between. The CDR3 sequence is CASSQGLASTDTQYF. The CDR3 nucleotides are TGCGCCAGCAGCCAGGGACTGGCGAGCACAGATACGCAGTATTTT.

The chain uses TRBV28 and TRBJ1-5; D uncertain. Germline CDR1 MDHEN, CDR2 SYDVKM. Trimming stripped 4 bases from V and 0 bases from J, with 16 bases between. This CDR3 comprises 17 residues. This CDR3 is CASSYLGTSSSNQPQHF. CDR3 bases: TGTGCCAGCAGTTATCTCGGTACCAGTTCTAGCAATCAGCCCCAGCATTTT.

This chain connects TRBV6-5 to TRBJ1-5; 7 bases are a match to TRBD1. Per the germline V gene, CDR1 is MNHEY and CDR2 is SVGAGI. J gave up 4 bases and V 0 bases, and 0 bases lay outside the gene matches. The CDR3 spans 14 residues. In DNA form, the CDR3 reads TGTGCCAGCAGTTACTCGGACAGGAATCAGCCCCAGCATTTT. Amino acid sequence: CASSYSDRNQPQHF.

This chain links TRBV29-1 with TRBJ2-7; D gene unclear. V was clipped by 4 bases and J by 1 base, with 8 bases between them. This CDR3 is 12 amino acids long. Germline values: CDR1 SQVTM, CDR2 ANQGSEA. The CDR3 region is CSVVVGSYEQYF. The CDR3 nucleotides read TGCAGCGTTGTTGTCGGGTCCTACGAGCAGTACTTC.

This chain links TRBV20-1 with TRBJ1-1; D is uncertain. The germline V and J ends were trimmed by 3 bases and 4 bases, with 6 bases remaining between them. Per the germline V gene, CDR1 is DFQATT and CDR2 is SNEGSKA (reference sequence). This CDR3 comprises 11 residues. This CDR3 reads CSASFSTEAFF. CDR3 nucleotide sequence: TGCAGTGCTAGCTTCTCCACTGAAGCTTTCTTT.

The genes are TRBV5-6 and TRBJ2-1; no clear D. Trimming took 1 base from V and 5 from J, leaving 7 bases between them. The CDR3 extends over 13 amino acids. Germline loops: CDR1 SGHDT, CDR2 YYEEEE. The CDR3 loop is CASSLSLNNEQFF. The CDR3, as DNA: TGTGCCAGCAGCTTGTCTCTAAACAATGAGCAGTTCTTC.

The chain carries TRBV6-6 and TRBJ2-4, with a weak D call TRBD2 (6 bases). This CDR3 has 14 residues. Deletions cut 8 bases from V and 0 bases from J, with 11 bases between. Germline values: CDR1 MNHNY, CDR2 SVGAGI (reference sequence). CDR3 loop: CASAGSVAKNIQYF. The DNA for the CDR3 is TGTGCCAGCGCGGGGTCCGTAGCCAAAAACATTCAGTACTTC.

The CDR3 sequence is CASSQDLTGHPYEQYF. In DNA form, the CDR3 reads TGTGCCAGCAGCCAAGATCTGACAGGGCACCCTTACGAGCAGTACTTC. This rearrangement joins TRBV4-2 to TRBJ2-7; 7 bases line up with TRBD1. The CDR3 extends over 16 amino acids. Germline V gene data show CDR1 as LGHNA and CDR2 as YNFKEQ. Unmatched junction bases numbered 9, after V lost 0 bases and J lost 4 bases.

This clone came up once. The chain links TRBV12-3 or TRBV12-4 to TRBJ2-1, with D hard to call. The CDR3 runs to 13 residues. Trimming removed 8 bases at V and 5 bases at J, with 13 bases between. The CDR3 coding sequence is TGTGCCAGCTCTTACCCCCCCGACAATGAGCAGTTCTTC. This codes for CASSYPPDNEQFF.

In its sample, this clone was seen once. The CDR3 sequence: CASSLSTGDGYTF. Here the CDR3 DNA reads TGTGCCAGCAGTTTATCGACAGGGGATGGCTACACCTTC. The V and J genes are TRBV27 and TRBJ1-2; 8 bases align to TRBD1. V gave up 0 bases and J gave up 6 bases; unmatched junction bases: 0. Germline CDR1 MNHEY, CDR2 SMNVEV (reference sequence). This CDR3 is 13 amino acids long.

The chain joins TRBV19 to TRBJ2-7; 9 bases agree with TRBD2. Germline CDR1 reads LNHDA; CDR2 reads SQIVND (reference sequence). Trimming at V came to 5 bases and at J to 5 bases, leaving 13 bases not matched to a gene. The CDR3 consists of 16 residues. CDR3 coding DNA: TGTGCCAGTAGTCCCTCAAGCGGGAGGATGTACCACGAGCAGTACTTC. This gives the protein CASSPSSGRMYHEQYF.

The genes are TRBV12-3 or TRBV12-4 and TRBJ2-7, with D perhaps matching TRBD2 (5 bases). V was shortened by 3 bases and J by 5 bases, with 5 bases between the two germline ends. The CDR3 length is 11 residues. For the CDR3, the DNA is TGTGCCAGCAGTTTGAGGGACGAGCAGTACTTC. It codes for CASSLRDEQYF.

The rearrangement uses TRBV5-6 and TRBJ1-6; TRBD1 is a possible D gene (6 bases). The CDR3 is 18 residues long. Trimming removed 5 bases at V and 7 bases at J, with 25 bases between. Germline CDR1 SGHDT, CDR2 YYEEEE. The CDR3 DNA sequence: TGTGCCAGCAGTTCGTCAATTGCAGGGGATAGCTTGAATTCACCCCTCCACTTT. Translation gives CASSSSIAGDSLNSPLHF.

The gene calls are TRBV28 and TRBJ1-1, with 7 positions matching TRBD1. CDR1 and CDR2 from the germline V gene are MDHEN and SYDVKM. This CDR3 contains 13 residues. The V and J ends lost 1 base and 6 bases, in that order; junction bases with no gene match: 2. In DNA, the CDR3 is TGTGCCAGCAGTTTATTGCAGGGGGCTGAAGCTTTCTTT. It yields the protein CASSLLQGAEAFF.

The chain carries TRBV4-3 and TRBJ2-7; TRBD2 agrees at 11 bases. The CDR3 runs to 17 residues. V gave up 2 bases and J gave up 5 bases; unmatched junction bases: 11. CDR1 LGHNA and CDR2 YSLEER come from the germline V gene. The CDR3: CASSQPLAGGQDHEQYF. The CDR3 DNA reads TGCGCCAGCAGCCAACCTCTAGCGGGAGGACAGGACCACGAGCAGTACTTC.

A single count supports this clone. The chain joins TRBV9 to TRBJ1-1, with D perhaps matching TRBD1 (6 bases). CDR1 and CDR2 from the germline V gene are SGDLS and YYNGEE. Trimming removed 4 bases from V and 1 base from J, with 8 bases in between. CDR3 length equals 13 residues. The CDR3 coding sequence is TGTGCCAGCAGCATCAGGGGGAACACTGAAGCTTTCTTT. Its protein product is CASSIRGNTEAFF.

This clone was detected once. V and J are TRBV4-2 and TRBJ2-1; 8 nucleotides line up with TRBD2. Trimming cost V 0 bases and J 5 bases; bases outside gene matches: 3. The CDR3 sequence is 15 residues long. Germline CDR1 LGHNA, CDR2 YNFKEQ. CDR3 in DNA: TGTGCCAGCAGCCAAGAAGGTAGCGGGGACAATGAGCAGTTCTTC. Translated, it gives CASSQEGSGDNEQFF.

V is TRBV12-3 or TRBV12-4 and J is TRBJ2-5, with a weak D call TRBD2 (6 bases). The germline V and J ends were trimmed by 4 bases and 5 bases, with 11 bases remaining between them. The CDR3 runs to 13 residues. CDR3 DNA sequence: TGTGCCAGCAGTTCCTCTGGGGGGGAGACCCAGTACTTC. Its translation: CASSSSGGETQYF.